The rows below give T cell receptor beta chains drawn from one sample of a study of cytomegalovirus exposure and HLA in healthy donors. Libraries were prepared by immunoSEQ multiplex PCR; TCRdb keeps only in-frame clonotypes and omits some of them. The sample records some 190,000 clones, roughly nine tenths being singletons. The sample taken for sequencing was PBMCs. The receptor source for this set is a boy between 2 and 10 years old in good health and CMV-seronegative. Both conserved end residues are part of each CDR3. The D gene is left open where the match is weak. The size entry is marked missing in some rows and otherwise reads once, few, many or a size class.

TRBD2	TRBV7-9	.	TRBJ2-7	TGTGCCAGCAGCTTAATAGCGGGGGACGAGCAGTACTTC	CASSLIAGDEQYF
.	TRBV19	.	TRBJ1-2	TGTGCCAGTAGTACTCCCGCGGCGGATTCCTATGGCTACACCTTC	CASSTPAADSYGYTF
.	TRBV6-6	.	TRBJ1-1	TGTGCCAGCAGGACCGGGACAAAGAACACTGAAGCTTTCTTT	CASRTGTKNTEAFF
.	TRBV4-1	few	TRBJ1-2	TGCGCCAGCAGCCAAGACGCCCTAGACCTCTATGGCTACACCTTC	CASSQDALDLYGYTF
TRBD2	TRBV14	.	TRBJ2-3	TGTGCCAGCAGCCTCATTAGCGGGGGGCCCACAGATACGCAGTATTTT	CASSLISGGPTDTQYF
.	TRBV30	few	TRBJ2-1	TGTGCCTGGGCTTTAGACCGGGACAATGAGCAGTTCTTC	CAWALDRDNEQFF
TRBD2	TRBV11-3	.	TRBJ2-1	TGTGCCAGCAGCGTTAGCGGGGTGGATTCTCGGTATGAGCAGTTCTTC	CASSVSGVDSRYEQFF
.	TRBV30	.	TRBJ1-2	TGTGCCTGGAGTGTAAAAGGGGTTGATGGATTTGGCTACACCTTC	CAWSVKGVDGFGYTF
TRBD1	TRBV5-1	.	TRBJ2-7	TGCGCCAGCAGCGAGGGACAGAGATACGAGCAGTACTTC	CASSEGQRYEQYF
TRBD2	TRBV27	once	TRBJ2-7	TGTGCCAGCAGTTTAGACCCGGGCGGGAGTAGGTACGAGCAGTACTTC	CASSLDPGGSRYEQYF
.	TRBV14	.	TRBJ2-7	TGTGCCAGCAGCCAAGCAACTTACGAGCAGTACTTC	CASSQATYEQYF
TRBD2	TRBV27	.	TRBJ2-5	TGTGCCAGCAGTTTTGAGACTAGCGGGAGGGGAGAGACCCAGTACTTC	CASSFETSGRGETQYF
.	TRBV30	.	TRBJ2-7	TGTGCCTGGAGTTTCGGCCAGGGAGGCTACGAGCAGTACTTC	CAWSFGQGGYEQYF
TRBD1	TRBV5-1	.	TRBJ1-1	TGCGCCAGCAGCTACCAGGGGGCAATGAACACTGAAGCTTTCTTT	CASSYQGAMNTEAFF
.	TRBV11-2	.	TRBJ1-1	TGTGCCAGCAGCTGGCGAACAGGGCCGAACACTGAAGCTTTCTTT	CASSWRTGPNTEAFF
TRBD2	TRBV28	.	TRBJ2-7	TGTGCCAGCAGCGAAGTCCGGGGGGGCGGCGAGCAGTACTTC	CASSEVRGGGEQYF
.	TRBV7-3	.	TRBJ1-1	TGTGCCAGCAGCAAAGATCCCGGGAAGAACACTGAAGCTTTCTTT	CASSKDPGKNTEAFF
TRBD1	TRBV30	.	TRBJ1-1	TGTGCCTGGAGTGTCGGAGGGGGCCAAACTGAAGCTTTCTTT	CAWSVGGGQTEAFF
TRBD1	TRBV5-1	.	TRBJ2-1	TGCGCCAGCAGCCCCGGACAGGGATACAATGAGCAGTTCTTC	CASSPGQGYNEQFF
.	TRBV6-5	.	TRBJ1-6	TGTGCCAGCAGTTCCAATAATTCACCCCTCCACTTT	CASSSNNSPLHF
.	TRBV6-1	.	TRBJ1-2	TGTGCCAGCAGAGGACACCTTGGCTACACCTTC	CASRGHLGYTF
.	TRBV30	.	TRBJ1-3	TGTGCCTGGATACCCAAGTTTGCGGGAAACACCATATATTTT	CAWIPKFAGNTIYF
.	TRBV5-1	once	TRBJ2-7	TGCGCCAGCAGCTTGGGACAGTACGAGCAGTACTTC	CASSLGQYEQYF
.	TRBV27	.	TRBJ2-3	TGTGCCAGCAAGAGTGGACTGTTCGGTCTTAGCACAGATACGCAGTATTTT	CASKSGLFGLSTDTQYF
TRBD2	TRBV30	.	TRBJ2-5	TGTGCCTGGAGTGCGGGCACGCGGGAGGGGACCCAGTACTTC	CAWSAGTREGTQYF
.	TRBV6-1	.	TRBJ1-2	TGTGCCAGCAGTTTAGACCAGGAGGACTATGGCTACACCTTC	CASSLDQEDYGYTF
.	TRBV19	.	TRBJ2-7	TGTGCCAGTAGTATATCAGGGACCTACGAGCAGTACTTC	CASSISGTYEQYF
.	TRBV6-1	.	TRBJ2-7	TGTGCCAGCAGTGAAGGCGGGGCCGCCAGCTCCTACGAGCAGTACTTC	CASSEGGAASSYEQYF
.	TRBV27	.	TRBJ2-7	TGTGCCAGCAGCTTAAAGGCTCCCCCGGGACAAACCTACGAGCAGTACTTC	CASSLKAPPGQTYEQYF
.	TRBV7-8	.	TRBJ1-1	TGTGCCAGCAGCCTCCAACCACAGGGCCACACTGAAGCTTTCTTT	CASSLQPQGHTEAFF
.	TRBV15	.	TRBJ2-2	TGTGCCACCAGCAGAGCTAAAGCGGGCGGGACCGGGGAGCTGTTTTTT	CATSRAKAGGTGELFF
.	TRBV10-3	.	TRBJ2-1	TGTGCCATCAGTGAACAAGGGCTAGCTGGTAACAATGAGCAGTTCTTC	CAISEQGLAGNNEQFF
.	TRBV7-8	.	TRBJ2-5	TGTGCCAGCATGACGAGGATTGAGTGGAGGGCCCAGTACTTC	CASMTRIEWRAQYF
TRBD1	TRBV7-2	.	TRBJ1-2	TGTGCCAGCAGCTTAGCTCCATCCGACAGGGCCAACTATGGCTACACCTTC	CASSLAPSDRANYGYTF
.	TRBV7-9	.	TRBJ2-1	TGTGCCAGCAGCTTAGACTCCGCTGCCTACAATGAGCAGTTCTTC	CASSLDSAAYNEQFF
.	TRBV7-2	.	TRBJ1-1	TGTGCCAGCAGCTTAGTTGGGGTGGGCCGCCCCGGAGGAAAAGCTTTCTTT	CASSLVGVGRPGGKAFF
.	TRBV6-1	once	TRBJ2-1	TGTGCCAGCAGGGACAGCTCCTACAATGAGCAGTTCTTC	CASRDSSYNEQFF
TRBD1	TRBV27	once	TRBJ1-2	TGTGCCAGCAGTTCCGGACAGGGGAATGGCTACACCTTC	CASSSGQGNGYTF
.	TRBV6-1	.	TRBJ2-7	TGTGCCAGCAGTAGGGACTGGGTCTACGAGCAGTACTTC	CASSRDWVYEQYF
TRBD2	TRBV18	.	TRBJ2-5	TGTGCCAGCTCACCCTTTAGGCTAGCGGGAGGGTCGGAGACCCAGTACTTC	CASSPFRLAGGSETQYF
.	TRBV5-8	.	TRBJ1-6	TGTGCCAGCACCGTTATCGGTTCACCCCTCCACTTT	CASTVIGSPLHF
.	TRBV28	.	TRBJ1-2	TGTGCCAGCAGTGGAGTTGGCTATGGCTACACCTTC	CASSGVGYGYTF
.	TRBV27	.	TRBJ1-4	TGTGCCAGCAGTTTAATATTCCATCGGTCGAGGGATAATGAAAAACTGTTTTTT	CASSLIFHRSRDNEKLFF